This TCR beta chain comes out of a study of regulatory T cells in long-lasting Graves disease. Study-level points and caveats: Persistent disease exhibited a predilection for TRBV28, TRBJ1-2 and TRBJ2-5.

Time point here: persistent/refractory GD, antithyroid drugs over 5 years with positive TRAb. Making the TCR library involved RNA that had been extracted from PBMCs. As regards this clonotype: The antigen remains undetermined.

The CDR3 extends over 18 amino acids. Germline lookup yields CDR1 SGHDT and CDR2 YYEEEE. Trimming took 2 bases from V and 0 from J; bases not matched to a gene: 7. Assembly of TCR beta libraries relied on iRepertoire HTBI primers together with Arm-PCR of CDR3 regions. TCRdb re-derived calls from the multiplex PCR reads in MiXCR, one entry per CDR3 protein. Counted here are 350,000 to 500,000 distinct CDR3 sequences, approximately 22% occurring once; the ten biggest clones make up approximately 14%. This TCR was recovered from a female donor with Graves disease. The V call is TRBV5-6, the J call TRBJ2-2; 10 bases agree with TRBD2. Material: peripheral blood mononuclear cells (PBMCs), obtained when the disease was refractory, from a patient treated with antithyroid drugs. Here the CDR3 DNA reads TGTGCCAGCAGCTTTCCGTGGGGACTAGCGACGAACACCGGGGAGCTGTTTTTT. Translated: CASSFPWGLATNTGELFF.